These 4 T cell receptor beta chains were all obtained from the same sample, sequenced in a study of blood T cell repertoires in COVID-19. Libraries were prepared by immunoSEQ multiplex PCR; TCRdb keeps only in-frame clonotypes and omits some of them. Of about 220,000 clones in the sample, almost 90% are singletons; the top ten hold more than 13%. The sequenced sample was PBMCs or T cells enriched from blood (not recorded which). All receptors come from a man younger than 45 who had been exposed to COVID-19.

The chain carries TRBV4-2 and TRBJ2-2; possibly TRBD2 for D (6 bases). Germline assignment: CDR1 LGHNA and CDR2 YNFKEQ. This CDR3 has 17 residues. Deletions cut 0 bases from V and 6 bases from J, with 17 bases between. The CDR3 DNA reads TGTGCCAGCAGCCAAGATGTGGCGGGGTTTGGTGCCGGGGAGCTGTTTTTT. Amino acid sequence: CASSQDVAGFGAGELFF.

CDR3 sequence (DNA): TGCGCCAGCAGCCAAGCGATAGCGCGGGATACGCAGTATTTT. This sequence encodes CASSQAIARDTQYF. This rearrangement joins TRBV4-1 to TRBJ2-3; tentatively, D is TRBD2 (5 bases). Trimming cost V 1 base and J 6 bases, with 11 bases left between them. Looked up from germline, CDR1 is MGHRA and CDR2 is YSYEKL. The length of the CDR3 is 14 residues.

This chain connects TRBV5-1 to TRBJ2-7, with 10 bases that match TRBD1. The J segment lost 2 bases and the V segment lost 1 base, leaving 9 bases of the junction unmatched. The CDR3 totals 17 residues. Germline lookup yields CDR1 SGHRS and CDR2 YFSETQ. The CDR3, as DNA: TGCGCCAGCAGCTTGAGCGGGACCGGGACAGGGGCCTACGAGCAGTACTTC. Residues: CASSLSGTGTGAYEQYF.

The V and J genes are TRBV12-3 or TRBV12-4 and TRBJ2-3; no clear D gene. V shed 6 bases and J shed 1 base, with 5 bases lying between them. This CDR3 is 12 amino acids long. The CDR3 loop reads CASSAGTDTQYF. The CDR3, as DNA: TGTGCCAGCAGCGCGGGCACAGATACGCAGTATTTT.